The clone carrying this TCR beta chain was counted a few times. Its antigen remains unidentified. The sample originates from a study of CD8 T cell repertoires and HIV-1 epitope variants. Study details: Each of Twenty-five Gag and Nef epitope peptides stimulated a separate culture. Controls were a CMV, EBV and flu peptide pool, Ebola AY9 negative control, and no-peptide well. Tested: three Gag epitope families, Nef HW9 and YT9. General study results and limits: Four or five clonotypes recognized Nef KF9, one HW9, none TAALDMSHF.

The assay was immunoSEQ multiplex PCR, and TCRdb's table has in-frame clones only and misses some. This table holds 4,500 to 6,500 clones, about 71% found once. Germline V gene lookup returns CDR1 MDHEN and CDR2 SYDVKM. Trimming removed 7 bases at V and 4 bases at J, with 14 bases between. The CDR3 sequence is 15 residues long. This sequence joins TRBV28 and TRBJ1-6; D ambiguous. Sample: cultured CD8+ T cells derived from PBMCs. This receptor was obtained from a male donor with HIV. The CDR3 loop is CASNRGVEYNSPLHF. As DNA, the CDR3 is TGTGCCAGCAACCGCGGGGTAGAGTATAATTCACCCCTCCACTTT.